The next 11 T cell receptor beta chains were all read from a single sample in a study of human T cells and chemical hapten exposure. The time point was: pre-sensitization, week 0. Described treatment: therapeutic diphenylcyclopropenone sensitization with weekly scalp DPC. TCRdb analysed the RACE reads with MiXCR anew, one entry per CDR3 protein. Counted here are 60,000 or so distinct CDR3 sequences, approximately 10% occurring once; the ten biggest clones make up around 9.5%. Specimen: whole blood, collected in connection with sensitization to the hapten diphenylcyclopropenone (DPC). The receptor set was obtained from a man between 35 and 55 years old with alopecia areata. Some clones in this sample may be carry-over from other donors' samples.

The CDR3 is CASSYPASLDTDTQYF. Written as DNA, the CDR3 is TGTGCCAGCAGTTACCCTGCCTCATTGGACACAGATACGCAGTATTTT. J is TRBJ2-3 and V is TRBV6-2 or TRBV6-3; D gene unclear. The CDR3 runs to 16 residues. From germline, CDR1 is MNHEY and CDR2 SVGEGT. Deletions cut 2 bases from V and 2 bases from J, with 14 bases between.

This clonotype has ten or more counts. The CDR3 region is CASSVRQGIATDTQYF. The CDR3 coding sequence is TGTGCCAGCAGCGTCCGACAGGGGATAGCCACAGATACGCAGTATTTT. The rearrangement uses TRBV11-2 and TRBJ2-3; TRBD1 matches at 8 bases. There are 16 residues in the CDR3. Per germline, CDR1 SGHAT and CDR2 FQNNGV. V was clipped by 5 bases and J by 2 bases; unmatched bases: 9. Variable domain in full (rest from reference TRBV11-2 and TRBJ2-3): EAGVAQSPRYKIIEKRQSVAFWCNPISGHATLYWYQQILGQGPKLLIQFQNNGVVDDSQLPKDRFSAERLKGVDSTLKIQPAKLEDSAVYLCASSVRQGIATDTQYFGPGTRLTVL.

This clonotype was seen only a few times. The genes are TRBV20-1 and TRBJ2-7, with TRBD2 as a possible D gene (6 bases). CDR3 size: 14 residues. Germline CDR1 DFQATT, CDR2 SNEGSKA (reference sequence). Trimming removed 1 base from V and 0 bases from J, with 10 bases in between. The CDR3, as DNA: TGCAGTGCTAGAGCCACGCGGGGCTCCTACGAGCAGTACTTC. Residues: CSARATRGSYEQYF.

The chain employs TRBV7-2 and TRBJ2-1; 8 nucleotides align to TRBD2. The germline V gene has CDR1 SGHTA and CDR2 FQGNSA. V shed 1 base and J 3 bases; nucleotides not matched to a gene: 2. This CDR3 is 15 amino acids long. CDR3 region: CASSLVAGGYNEQFF. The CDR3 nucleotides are TGTGCCAGCAGCTTAGTGGCGGGAGGCTACAATGAGCAGTTCTTC.

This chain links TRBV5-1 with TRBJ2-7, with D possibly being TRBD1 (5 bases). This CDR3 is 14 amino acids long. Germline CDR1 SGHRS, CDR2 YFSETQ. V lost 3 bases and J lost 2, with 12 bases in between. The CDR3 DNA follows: TGCGCCAGCAGCTCCCCGGACATAACCTACGAGCAGTACTTC. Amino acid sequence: CASSSPDITYEQYF.

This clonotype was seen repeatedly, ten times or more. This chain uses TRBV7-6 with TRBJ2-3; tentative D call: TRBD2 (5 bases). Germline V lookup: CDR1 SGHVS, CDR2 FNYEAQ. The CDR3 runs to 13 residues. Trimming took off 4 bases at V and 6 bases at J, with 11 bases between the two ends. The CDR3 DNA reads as TGTGCCAGCAGCTACGGACTCCCCGATACGCAGTATTTT. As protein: CASSYGLPDTQYF.

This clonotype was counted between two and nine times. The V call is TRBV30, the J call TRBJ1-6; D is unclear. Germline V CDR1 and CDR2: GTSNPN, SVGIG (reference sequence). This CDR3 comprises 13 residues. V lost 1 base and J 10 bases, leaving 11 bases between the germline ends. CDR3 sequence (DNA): TGTGCCTGGAGTGAATGGGGAGGATCACCCCTCCACTTT. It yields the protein CAWSEWGGSPLHF.

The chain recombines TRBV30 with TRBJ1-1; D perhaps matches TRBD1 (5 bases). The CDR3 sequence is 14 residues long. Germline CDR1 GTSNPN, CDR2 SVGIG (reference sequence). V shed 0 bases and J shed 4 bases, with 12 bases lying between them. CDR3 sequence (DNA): TGTGCCTGGAGTGTACGTCCAGGGAGCACTGAAGCTTTCTTT. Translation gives CAWSVRPGSTEAFF.

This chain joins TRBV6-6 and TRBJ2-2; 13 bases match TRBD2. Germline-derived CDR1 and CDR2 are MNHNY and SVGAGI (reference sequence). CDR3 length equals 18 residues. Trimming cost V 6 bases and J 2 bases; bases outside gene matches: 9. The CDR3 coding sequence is TGTGCCAGCAGGTCGGGACTAGCGGGATGGGTAAACACCGGGGAGCTGTTTTTT. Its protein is CASRSGLAGWVNTGELFF.

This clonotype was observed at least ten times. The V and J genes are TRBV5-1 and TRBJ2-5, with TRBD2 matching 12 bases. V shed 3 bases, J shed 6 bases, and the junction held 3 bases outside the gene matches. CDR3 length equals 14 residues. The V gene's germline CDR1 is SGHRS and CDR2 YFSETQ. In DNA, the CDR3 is TGCGCCAGCAGCTACGGGACTAGCGGGCAGACCCAGTACTTC. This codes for CASSYGTSGQTQYF.

Here the CDR3 DNA reads TGTGCCAGCAGCCGGAGAAGAGGGGAAGAGACCCAGTACTTC. Translation: CASSRRRGEETQYF. The V and J genes are TRBV7-2 and TRBJ2-5; D may correspond to TRBD1 or TRBD2 (5 bases each). The CDR3 consists of 14 residues. Germline loops: CDR1 SGHTA, CDR2 FQGNSA. Trimming stripped 5 bases from V and 3 bases from J, with 13 bases between.